This is a list of T cell receptor beta chains from one sample in a study of cytomegalovirus exposure and HLA in healthy donors. The data were produced by immunoSEQ multiplex PCR, yet TCRdb's version contains in-frame clones alone and is incomplete. The sample shows about 99,000 clones, about three quarters of them seen only once. The sequenced sample was PBMCs. These receptors originate from a woman in her late teens or twenties in good health and CMV-seropositive. Both conserved end residues are part of each CDR3. D genes are given only for firm matches. Some rows mark clone size as missing; the rest say once, few, many or name a class of expanded clone.

V gene: TRBV19
D gene: .
J gene: TRBJ2-6
clone size: .
CDR3 DNA: TGTGCCAGTAGTATTCGTCCCTTGACTTGGGCTGGGGCCAACGTCCTGACTTTC
CDR3 protein: CASSIRPLTWAGANVLTF

V gene: TRBV25-1
D gene: .
J gene: TRBJ1-5
clone size: medium-sized
CDR3 DNA: TGTGCCAGCAGCGTCCAGGAGGGCAATCAGCCCCAGCATTTT
CDR3 protein: CASSVQEGNQPQHF

V gene: TRBV14
D gene: .
J gene: TRBJ1-2
clone size: .
CDR3 DNA: TGTGCCAGCAGCTCTGAGAGGGGGGGCCATGGCTACACCTTC
CDR3 protein: CASSSERGGHGYTF

V gene: TRBV6-1
D gene: TRBD2
J gene: TRBJ2-7
clone size: .
CDR3 DNA: TGTGCCAGTAACCCCCGCCCCGCGGGAGGGTACGAGCAGTACTTC
CDR3 protein: CASNPRPAGGYEQYF

V gene: TRBV2
D gene: .
J gene: TRBJ1-4
clone size: once
CDR3 DNA: TGTGCCAGCAGTTCGAATGAAAAACTGTTTTTT
CDR3 protein: CASSSNEKLFF

V gene: TRBV5-1
D gene: .
J gene: TRBJ2-5
clone size: .
CDR3 DNA: TGCGCCAGCAGCTCACGAGCTCAAGAGACCCAGTACTTC
CDR3 protein: CASSSRAQETQYF

V gene: TRBV5-1
D gene: TRBD2
J gene: TRBJ2-7
clone size: .
CDR3 DNA: TGCGCCAGCAGCTTCACTACTAGCGGGAGGGCCGGCGAGCAGTACTTC
CDR3 protein: CASSFTTSGRAGEQYF

V gene: TRBV19
D gene: TRBD1
J gene: TRBJ2-7
clone size: .
CDR3 DNA: TGTGCCAGTAGTGCGACAACAGGGGGCGTATACGAGCAGTACTTC
CDR3 protein: CASSATTGGVYEQYF

V gene: TRBV28
D gene: TRBD1
J gene: TRBJ2-7
clone size: .
CDR3 DNA: TGTGCCAGCAGGCGACAGGGGGCGACCTACGAGCAGTACTTC
CDR3 protein: CASRRQGATYEQYF

V gene: TRBV18
D gene: .
J gene: TRBJ2-2
clone size: once
CDR3 DNA: TGTGCCAGCTCACCAACTTCGGCGAACACCGGGGAGCTGTTTTTT
CDR3 protein: CASSPTSANTGELFF

V gene: TRBV5-6
D gene: .
J gene: TRBJ1-4
clone size: .
CDR3 DNA: TGTGCCAGCAGCTTGGGGAGAAGCGAAAAACTGTTTTTT
CDR3 protein: CASSLGRSEKLFF